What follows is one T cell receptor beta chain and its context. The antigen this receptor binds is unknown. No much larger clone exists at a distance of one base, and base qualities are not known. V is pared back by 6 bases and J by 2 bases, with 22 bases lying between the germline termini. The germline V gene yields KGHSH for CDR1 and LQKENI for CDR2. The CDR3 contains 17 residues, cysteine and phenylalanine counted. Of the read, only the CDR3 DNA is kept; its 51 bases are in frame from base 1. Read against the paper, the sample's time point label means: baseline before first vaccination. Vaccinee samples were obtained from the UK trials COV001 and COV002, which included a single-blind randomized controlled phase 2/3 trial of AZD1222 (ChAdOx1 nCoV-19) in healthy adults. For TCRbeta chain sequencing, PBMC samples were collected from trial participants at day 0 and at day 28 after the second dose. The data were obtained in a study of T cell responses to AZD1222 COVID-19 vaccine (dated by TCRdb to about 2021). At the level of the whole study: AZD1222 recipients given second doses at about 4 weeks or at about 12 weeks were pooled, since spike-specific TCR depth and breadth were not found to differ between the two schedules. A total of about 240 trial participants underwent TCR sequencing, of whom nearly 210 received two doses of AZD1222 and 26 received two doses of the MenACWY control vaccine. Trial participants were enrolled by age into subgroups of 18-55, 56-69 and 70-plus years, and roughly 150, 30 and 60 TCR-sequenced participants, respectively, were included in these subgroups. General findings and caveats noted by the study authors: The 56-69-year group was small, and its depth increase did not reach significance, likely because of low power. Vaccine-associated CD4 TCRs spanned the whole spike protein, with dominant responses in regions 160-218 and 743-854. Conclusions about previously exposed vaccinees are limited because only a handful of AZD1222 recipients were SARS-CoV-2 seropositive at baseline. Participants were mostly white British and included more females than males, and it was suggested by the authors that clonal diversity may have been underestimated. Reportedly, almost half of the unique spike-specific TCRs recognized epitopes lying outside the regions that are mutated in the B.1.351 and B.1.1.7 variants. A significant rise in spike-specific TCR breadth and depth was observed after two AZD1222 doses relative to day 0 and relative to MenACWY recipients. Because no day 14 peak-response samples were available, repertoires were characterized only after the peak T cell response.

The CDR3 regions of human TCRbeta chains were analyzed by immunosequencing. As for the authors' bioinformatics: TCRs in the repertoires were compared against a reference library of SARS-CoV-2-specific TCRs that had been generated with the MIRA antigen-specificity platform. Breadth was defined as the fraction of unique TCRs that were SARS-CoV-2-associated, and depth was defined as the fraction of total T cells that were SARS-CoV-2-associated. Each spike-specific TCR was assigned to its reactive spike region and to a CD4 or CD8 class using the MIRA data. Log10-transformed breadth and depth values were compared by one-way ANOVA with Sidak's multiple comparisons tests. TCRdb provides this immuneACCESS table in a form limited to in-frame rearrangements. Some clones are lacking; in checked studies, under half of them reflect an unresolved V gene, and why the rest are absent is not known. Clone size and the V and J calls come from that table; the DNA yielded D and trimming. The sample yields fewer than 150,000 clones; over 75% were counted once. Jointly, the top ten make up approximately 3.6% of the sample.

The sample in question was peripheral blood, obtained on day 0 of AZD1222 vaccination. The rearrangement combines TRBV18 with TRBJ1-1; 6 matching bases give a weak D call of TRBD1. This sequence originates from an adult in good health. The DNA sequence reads TGTGCCAGCTCCACTATTGGGGGGGCAGGACAAAACACTGAAGCTTTCTTT. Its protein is CASSTIGGAGQNTEAFF. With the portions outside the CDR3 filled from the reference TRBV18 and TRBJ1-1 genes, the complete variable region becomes NAGVMQNPRHLVRRRGQEARLRCSPMKGHSHVYWYRQLPEEGLKFMVYLQKENIIDESGMPKERFSAEFPKEGPSILRIQQVVRGDSAAYFCASSTIGGAGQNTEAFFGQGTRLTVV.